This T cell receptor beta chain was sequenced for a study of blood T cell repertoires in COVID-19 (dated by TCRdb to 2020 to 2022). The study in broad terms: Samples covering the acute and convalescent phases of COVID-19 were provided by collaborators in the United States, Italy and Spain. The dataset comprised deeply sampled blood TCRbeta repertoires from subjects exposed to, actively infected with, or recovered from COVID-19. A de-identified subject ID, COVID-19 status, age in years and sex were almost always included in the sample metadata. The samples were drawn from the first 160 participants of the ongoing ImmuneRACE study and from 950 to 1,500 subjects provided by 6 global collaborators. Where available, HLA class I and class II types were taken from metadata supplied by the sample provider and were not determined by assay-based typing. The prospective study material was composed of cDNA or gDNA derived from T cells, B-cell-depleted T cells, or PBMCs. The repertoires were released in a freely available public database intended as a resource for research on the immune response to SARS-CoV-2.

TCRbeta CDR3 regions were amplified from genomic DNA by means of the immunoSEQ Assay, a bias-controlled multiplex PCR. The published analysis was carried out like this. The number of nucleated cells in each sample was estimated by amplification of reference gene primers within the assay. Sequence reads were collapsed and filtered to measure the absolute abundance of every unique TCRbeta CDR3 rearrangement. Productive Simpson clonality was computed per sample as the square root of Simpson's diversity index over productive rearrangements. Here the immuneACCESS table is served through TCRdb, limited to in-frame sequences with V and J called. Missing clones are a known gap in these copies; in checked studies unresolved V genes cover under half, and the rest lacks a known reason. The D gene and trimming were derived from the DNA, and the V and J assignments and clone size from that table. Here the sample has 95,000 to 150,000 clones; around 78% occur a single time. The top ten hold approximately 2.4% of the sample.

For this clone: The antigen this receptor binds is unknown. Base qualities are missing; no much larger clone stands one base away.

The CDR3 runs 15 amino acids, cysteine and phenylalanine included. The entry retains the CDR3 DNA only, 45 bases that are in frame from base 1. Trimming removed 3 bases from V and 6 bases from J; the gene matches leave 13 bases unexplained. CDR1 and CDR2 are drawn from the germline V gene (reference sequence): DFQATT, SNEGSKA. Each collaborating institution followed its own protocols to collect whole blood in K2EDTA tubes. Collaborator samples were shipped for TCRbeta analysis as frozen whole blood, isolated PBMCs, or DNA extracted from either sample type. Summary of the overall study and its limitations: The quantity of clinical and demographic metadata differed by source and by participant and was supplied without curation.

This sequence uses TRBV20-1 and TRBJ1-2; 7 nucleotides in the junction match TRBD1. The clonotype comes from a man aged 65-85 years with acute or convalescent COVID-19. The sample taken for sequencing was peripheral blood. The CDR3 protein sequence reads: CSASGRGGPLNGYTF. The DNA sequence is TGCAGTGCTAGTGGAAGAGGGGGCCCCCTAAATGGCTACACCTTC.